Below, 24 T cell receptor beta chains from the same sample are listed, as sequenced in a study of blood T cell repertoires in COVID-19. Method: immunoSEQ multiplex PCR; TCRdb's copy keeps in-frame clones and lacks some. The table includes about 55,000 clones, about 82% detected once. Sequenced sample: peripheral blood. These TCRs come from an elderly woman with acute or convalescent COVID-19.

This clone was seen a few times. The sample has other DNA sequences that encode this CDR3 too. V is TRBV3-1 (or the pseudogene TRBV3-2) and J is TRBJ1-3; D uncertain. CDR1 is LGHDT, CDR2 YNNKEL, per germline (reference sequence). The V end lost 0 bases, the J end lost 0 bases, and 6 bases lay between the germline ends. This CDR3 region has 15 residues. The CDR3 region is CASSQDPHSGNTIYF. As DNA, the CDR3 is TGTGCCAGCAGCCAAGACCCCCACTCTGGAAACACCATATATTTT.

The chain has TRBV4-2 and TRBJ2-5; 7 nucleotides line up with TRBD2. Trimming removed 1 base from V and 5 bases from J; junction bases left unmatched: 7. The CDR3 sequence is 15 residues long. Germline V gives CDR1 LGHNA, CDR2 YNFKEQ. CDR3 sequence (DNA): TGTGCCAGCAGCCAAGGCCGGGCGGGAGTGGAGACCCAGTACTTC. This translates into CASSQGRAGVETQYF.

This sequence joins TRBV9 and TRBJ1-6; no clear D gene. The CDR3 contains 12 residues. The germline V gene has CDR1 SGDLS and CDR2 YYNGEE. Trimming took off 5 bases at V and 9 bases at J, with 9 bases between the two ends. Here the CDR3 reads CASSRGSSPLHF. DNA of the CDR3: TGTGCCAGCAGTAGAGGTAGTTCACCCCTCCACTTT.

The chain has TRBV5-6 and TRBJ1-2, with 11 positions matching TRBD1. Germline V gives CDR1 SGHDT, CDR2 YYEEEE. The CDR3 runs 12 residues. Trimming removed 4 bases from V and 14 bases from J; junction bases left unmatched: 7. The CDR3 DNA reads as TGTGCCAGCAGCCCGCGGACAGGGGGCCGGACCTTC. Amino acids: CASSPRTGGRTF.

This clone came up a few times. This sequence joins TRBV10-1 and TRBJ2-7, with D possibly matching TRBD1 (5 bases). Looked up from germline, CDR1 is WNHNN and CDR2 is SYGVQD (reference sequence). This CDR3 has 11 amino acids. The V gene lost 4 bases and the J gene lost 7 bases, with 8 bases spanning the gap. The CDR3 loop is CASSAPGEQYV. CDR3 sequence (DNA): TGCGCCAGCAGTGCCCCAGGGGAGCAGTACGTC.

The CDR3: CASSIGLQGYNEQFF. CDR3 nucleotide sequence: TGTGCCAGTAGTATAGGTCTCCAGGGGTACAATGAGCAGTTCTTC. The chain combines TRBV19 with TRBJ2-1; maybe TRBD1 (6 bases). V lost 1 base, J lost 4 bases, and 11 bases lay in between. This CDR3 spans 15 amino acids. CDR1 is LNHDA, CDR2 SQIVND, per germline (reference sequence).

The chain links TRBV25-1 to TRBJ2-3, with 8 bases matching TRBD2. Germline CDR1 is MGHDK and CDR2 is SYGVNS. The V segment lost 0 bases and the J segment 5 bases; nucleotides outside the gene matches: 10. This CDR3 contains 17 residues. This CDR3 is CASSEYWSGGQVDTQYF. Written as DNA, the CDR3 is TGTGCCAGCAGTGAATATTGGTCGGGAGGGCAGGTAGATACGCAGTATTTT.

The rearrangement joins TRBV5-1 to TRBJ1-6; TRBD1 is a possible D gene (5 bases). This CDR3 is built from 16 residues. The V end lost 0 bases, the J end lost 9 bases, and 16 bases lay between the germline ends. Germline-derived CDR1 and CDR2 are SGHRS and YFSETQ. The CDR3 nucleotides read TGCGCCAGCAGCTTGGACGCAGGCGCCCAGGGTTCACCCCTCCACTTT. It yields the protein CASSLDAGAQGSPLHF. Supplemented by reference TRBV5-1 and TRBJ1-6, the full variable domain reads KAGVTQTPRYLIKTRGQQVTLSCSPISGHRSVSWYQQTPGQGLQFLFEYFSETQRNKGNFPGRFSGRQFSNSRSEMNVSTLELGDSALYLCASSLDAGAQGSPLHFGNGTRLTVT.

The V gene is TRBV2, the J gene TRBJ1-2; D is uncertain. This CDR3 is 13 amino acids long. CDR1 is SNHLY and CDR2 is FYNNEI in the germline V gene. Deletions cut 3 bases from V and 2 bases from J, with 7 bases between. CDR3 region: CASSDGENYGYTF. CDR3 sequence (DNA): TGTGCCAGCAGTGATGGGGAGAACTATGGCTACACCTTC.

This rearrangement joins TRBV5-1 to TRBJ1-5; 11 bases align to TRBD1. CDR1 is SGHRS and CDR2 is YFSETQ in the germline V gene. This CDR3 contains 15 residues. The J segment lost 6 bases and the V segment lost 4 bases, leaving 6 bases of the junction unmatched. In nucleotides, the CDR3 is TGCGCCAGCAGCATTGGGGGACAGGGGGGTCAGCCCCAGCATTTT. Translating gives CASSIGGQGGQPQHF.

The rearrangement joins TRBV4-1 to TRBJ2-5; 8 nucleotides match TRBD2. Germline assignment: CDR1 MGHRA and CDR2 YSYEKL. The V and J ends lost 4 bases and 4 bases, in that order; junction bases with no gene match: 5. The CDR3 contains 14 residues. The CDR3 sequence is CASSPTGGTETQYF. CDR3 coding DNA: TGCGCCAGCAGCCCGACGGGGGGGACAGAGACCCAGTACTTC.

This clone was counted a single time. The CDR3 nucleotides read TGTGCCACCGCGAGCGGGGACTCCTACAATGAGCAGTTCTTC. It specifies CATASGDSYNEQFF. The chain is built from TRBV24-1 and TRBJ2-1, with 7 nucleotides matching TRBD2. J gave up 0 bases and V 9 bases, and 4 bases lay outside the gene matches. In germline, CDR1 is KGHDR, CDR2 SFDVKD. This CDR3 comprises 14 residues.

The genes are TRBV19 and TRBJ2-1; tentatively, D is TRBD1 (5 bases). The germline V and J ends were trimmed by 4 bases and 7 bases, with 11 bases remaining between them. The germline V gene encodes CDR1 LNHDA and CDR2 SQIVND (reference sequence). The CDR3 extends over 13 amino acids. The CDR3 loop reads CASSTYQGNEQFF. The CDR3 bases are TGTGCCAGTAGTACATACCAGGGAAATGAGCAGTTCTTC.

This clone appeared a few times. J is TRBJ2-7 and V is TRBV30, with 16 bases identical to TRBD2. This CDR3 is built from 17 residues. Trimming at V came to 4 bases and at J to 1 base, leaving 7 bases not matched to a gene. Germline CDR1 reads GTSNPN; CDR2 reads SVGIG (reference sequence). The CDR3 loop reads CAWTPGLAGGVSYEQYF. CDR3 bases: TGTGCCTGGACACCGGGACTAGCGGGGGGGGTTTCCTACGAGCAGTACTTC.

This rearrangement joins TRBV5-1 to TRBJ2-3; possible D gene TRBD2, 6 bases. CDR1 and CDR2 (germline): SGHRS, YFSETQ. V was shortened by 5 bases and J by 5 bases, with 15 bases between the two germline ends. The CDR3 length is 14 residues. CDR3: CASSTGDLGDTQYF. Here the CDR3 DNA reads TGCGCCAGCAGTACGGGGGACTTAGGAGATACGCAGTATTTT.

The chain has TRBV24-1 and TRBJ2-3; D is ambiguous. The CDR3 covers 14 residues. Looked up from germline, CDR1 is KGHDR and CDR2 is SFDVKD. Trimming cost V 4 bases and J 10 bases, with 17 bases left between them. DNA for the CDR3: TGTGCCACCAGTGACCGTGGAGTTCCTCCATCGCAGTATTTT. It translates to CATSDRGVPPSQYF.

V gene TRBV10-1 combines with J gene TRBJ1-1, with no clear D. Trimming stripped 2 bases from V and 0 bases from J, with 13 bases between. The CDR3 spans 16 residues. From germline, CDR1 is WNHNN and CDR2 SYGVQD (reference sequence). CDR3 sequence reads: CASSEPPGRMNTEAFF. The CDR3 DNA reads TGCGCCAGCAGTGAGCCCCCGGGGAGAATGAACACTGAAGCTTTCTTT.

The chain recombines TRBV18 with TRBJ2-7; D perhaps matches TRBD1 (6 bases). V was clipped by 5 bases and J by 8 bases, with 19 bases between them. The V gene's germline CDR1 is KGHSH and CDR2 LQKENI. The CDR3 sequence is 14 residues long. CDR3 coding DNA: TGTGCCAGCTCAGCGGAGCAGGGGAGTGATAAGCAGTACGTC. It encodes CASSAEQGSDKQYV.

The gene calls are TRBV7-6 and TRBJ1-4; TRBD1 matches at 11 bases. J was trimmed by 2 bases and V by 4 bases; bases with no gene match: 0. CDR3 length equals 15 residues. Germline CDR1 reads SGHVS; CDR2 reads FNYEAQ. The CDR3 region has the DNA TGTGCCAGCAGCTGGACAGGGGGCACTAATGAAAAACTGTTTTTT. Amino acids: CASSWTGGTNEKLFF.

The rearrangement uses TRBV2 and TRBJ1-5; D is unclear. Trimming left V 6 bases short and J 7 bases short, with 13 bases between. The CDR3 is made up of 13 amino acids. Germline V lookup: CDR1 SNHLY, CDR2 FYNNEI. Written as DNA, the CDR3 is TGTGCCAGCAGGGAAAGGGAGGAACAGCCCCAGCATTTT. Protein product: CASREREEQPQHF.

The rearrangement joins TRBV6-4 to TRBJ1-1, with a weak D call TRBD1 (6 bases). CDR1 and CDR2 (germline): MRHNA, SNTAGT. V was trimmed by 6 bases and J by 5 bases, leaving 16 bases between them. This CDR3 spans 14 amino acids. CDR3 nucleotides: TGTGCCAGCAGACTAACAGGGCTGGGGACTGAAGCTTTCTTT. Its protein product is CASRLTGLGTEAFF.

V and J are TRBV6-6 and TRBJ1-2; TRBD1 is a possible D gene (5 bases). V was clipped by 0 bases and J by 8 bases, with 10 bases between them. From germline, CDR1 is MNHNY and CDR2 SVGAGI (reference sequence). The CDR3 length is 13 residues. The CDR3 loop is CASSYSGRGGYTF. The CDR3 nucleotides read TGTGCCAGCAGTTACTCGGGGAGGGGAGGCTACACCTTC.

V usage is TRBV7-6 and J usage is TRBJ2-1, with D tentatively TRBD2 (5 bases). Trimming pared 1 base from V and 10 bases from J, leaving 11 bases between. The V gene's germline CDR1 is SGHVS and CDR2 FNYEAQ. There are 13 residues in the CDR3. Here the CDR3 DNA reads TGTGCCAGCAGCTTAGGCGGAGGAAGGGAGCAGTTCTTC. The encoded protein is CASSLGGGREQFF. The full variable domain, its missing parts supplied by reference TRBV7-6 and TRBJ2-1, is GAGVSQSPRYKVTKRGQDVALRCDPISGHVSLYWYRQALGQGPEFLTYFNYEAQQDKSGLPNDRFSAERPEGSISTLTIQRTEQRDSAMYRCASSLGGGREQFFGPGTRLTVL.

The V gene is TRBV28, the J gene TRBJ1-2; 7 bases are shared with TRBD1. Germline lookup yields CDR1 MDHEN and CDR2 SYDVKM. The CDR3 has 16 residues. The ends lost 5 bases at V and 4 bases at J; junction bases unmatched: 13. CDR3 residues: CASSPPRQGGTYGYTF. CDR3 DNA sequence: TGTGCCAGCAGTCCCCCAAGGCAGGGGGGTACCTATGGCTACACCTTC.